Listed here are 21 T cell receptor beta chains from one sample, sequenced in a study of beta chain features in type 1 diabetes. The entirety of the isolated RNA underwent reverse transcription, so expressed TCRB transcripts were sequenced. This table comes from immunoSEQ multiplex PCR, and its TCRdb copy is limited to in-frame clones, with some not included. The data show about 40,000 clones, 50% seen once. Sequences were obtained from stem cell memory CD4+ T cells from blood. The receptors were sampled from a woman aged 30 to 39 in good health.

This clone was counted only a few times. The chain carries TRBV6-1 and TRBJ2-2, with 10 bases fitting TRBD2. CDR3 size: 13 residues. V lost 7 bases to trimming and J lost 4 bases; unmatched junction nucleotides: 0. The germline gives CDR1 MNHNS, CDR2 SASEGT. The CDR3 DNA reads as TGTGCCAGCAAGCGGGAGGGCACCGGGGAGCTGTTTTTT. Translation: CASKREGTGELFF.

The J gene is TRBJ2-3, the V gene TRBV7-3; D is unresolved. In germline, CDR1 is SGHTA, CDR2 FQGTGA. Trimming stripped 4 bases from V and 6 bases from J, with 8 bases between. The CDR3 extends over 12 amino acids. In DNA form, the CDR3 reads TGTGCCAGCAGCTATGCTCAGGATACGCAGTATTTT. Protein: CASSYAQDTQYF.

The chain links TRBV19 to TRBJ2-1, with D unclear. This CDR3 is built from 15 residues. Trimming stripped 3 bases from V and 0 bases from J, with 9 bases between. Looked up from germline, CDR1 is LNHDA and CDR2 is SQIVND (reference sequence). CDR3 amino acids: CASSIARSSYNEQFF. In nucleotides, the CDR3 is TGTGCCAGTAGTATTGCTCGGAGCTCCTACAATGAGCAGTTCTTC.

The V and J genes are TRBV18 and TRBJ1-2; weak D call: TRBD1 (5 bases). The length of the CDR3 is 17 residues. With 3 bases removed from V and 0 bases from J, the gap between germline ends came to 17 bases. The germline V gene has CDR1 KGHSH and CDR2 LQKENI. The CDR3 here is CASSPQGAEIANYGYTF. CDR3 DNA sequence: TGTGCCAGCTCACCCCAAGGGGCCGAGATCGCTAACTATGGCTACACCTTC.

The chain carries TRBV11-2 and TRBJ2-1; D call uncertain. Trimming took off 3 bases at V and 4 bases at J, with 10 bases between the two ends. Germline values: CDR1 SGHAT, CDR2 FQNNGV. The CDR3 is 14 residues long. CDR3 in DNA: TGTGCCAGCAGCTTGGTCTCCGGGTACAATGAGCAGTTCTTC. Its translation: CASSLVSGYNEQFF.

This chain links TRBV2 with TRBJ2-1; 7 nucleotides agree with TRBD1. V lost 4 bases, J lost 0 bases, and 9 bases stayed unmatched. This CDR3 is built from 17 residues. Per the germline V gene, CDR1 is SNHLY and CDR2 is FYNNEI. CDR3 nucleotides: TGTGCCAGCAGTGCACAGGGGCGGGCGAGCTCCTACAATGAGCAGTTCTTC. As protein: CASSAQGRASSYNEQFF. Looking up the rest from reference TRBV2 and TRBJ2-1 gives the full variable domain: EPEVTQTPSHQVTQMGQEVILRCVPISNHLYFYWYRQILGQKVEFLVSFYNNEISEKSEIFDDQFSVERPDGSNFTLKIRSTKLEDSAMYFCASSAQGRASSYNEQFFGPGTRLTVL.

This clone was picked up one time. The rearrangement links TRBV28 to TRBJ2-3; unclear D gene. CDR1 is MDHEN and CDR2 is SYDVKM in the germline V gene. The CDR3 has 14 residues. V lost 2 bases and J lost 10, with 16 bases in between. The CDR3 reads CASSLGGFRVPQYF. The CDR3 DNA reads TGTGCCAGCAGTTTAGGTGGGTTCCGGGTCCCGCAGTATTTT.

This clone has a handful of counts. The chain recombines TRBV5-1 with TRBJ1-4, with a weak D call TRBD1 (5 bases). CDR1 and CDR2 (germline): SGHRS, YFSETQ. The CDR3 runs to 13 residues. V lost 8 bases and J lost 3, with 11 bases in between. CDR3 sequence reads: CARISGSNEKLFF. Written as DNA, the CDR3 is TGCGCCAGGATCTCAGGGTCTAATGAAAAACTGTTTTTT.

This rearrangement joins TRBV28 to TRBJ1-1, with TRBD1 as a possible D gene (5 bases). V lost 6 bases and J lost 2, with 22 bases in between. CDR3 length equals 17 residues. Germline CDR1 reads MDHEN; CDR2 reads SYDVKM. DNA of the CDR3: TGTGCCAGCAGACCTCCGCAGGGCGCGGTGGCCAACACTGAAGCTTTCTTT. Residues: CASRPPQGAVANTEAFF.

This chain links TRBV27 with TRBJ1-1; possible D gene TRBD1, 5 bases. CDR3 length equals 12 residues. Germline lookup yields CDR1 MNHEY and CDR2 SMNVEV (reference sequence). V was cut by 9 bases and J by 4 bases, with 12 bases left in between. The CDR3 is CASKTGGTEAFF. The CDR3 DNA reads TGTGCCAGTAAAACGGGGGGCACTGAAGCTTTCTTT.

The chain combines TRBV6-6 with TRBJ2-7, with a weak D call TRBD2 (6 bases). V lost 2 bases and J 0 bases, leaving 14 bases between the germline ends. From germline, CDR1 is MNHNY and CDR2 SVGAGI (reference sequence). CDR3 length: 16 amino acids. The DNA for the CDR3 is TGTGCCAGCAGTTACGGGACTGGCAGGAGCTCCTACGAGCAGTACTTC. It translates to CASSYGTGRSSYEQYF.

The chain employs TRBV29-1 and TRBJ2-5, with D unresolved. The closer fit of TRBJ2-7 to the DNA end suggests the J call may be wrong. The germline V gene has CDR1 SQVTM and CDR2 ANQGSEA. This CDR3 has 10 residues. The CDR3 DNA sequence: TGCAGCGTTTTCGAATACGAGCAGTACTTC. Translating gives CSVFEYEQYF.

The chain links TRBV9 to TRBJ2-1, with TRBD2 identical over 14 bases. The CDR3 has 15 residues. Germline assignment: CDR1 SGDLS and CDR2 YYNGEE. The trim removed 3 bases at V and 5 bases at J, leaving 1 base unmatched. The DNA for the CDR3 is TGTGCCAGCAGCGAGACTAGCGGGAGGGACAATGAGCAGTTCTTC. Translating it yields CASSETSGRDNEQFF.

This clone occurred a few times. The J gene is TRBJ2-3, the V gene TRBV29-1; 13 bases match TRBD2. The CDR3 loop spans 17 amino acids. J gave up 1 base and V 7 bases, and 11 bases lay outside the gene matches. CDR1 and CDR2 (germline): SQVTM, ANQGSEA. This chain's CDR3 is CSGESPGLAGGTDTQYF. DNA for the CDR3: TGCAGCGGGGAGTCCCCCGGACTAGCGGGAGGCACAGATACGCAGTATTTT.

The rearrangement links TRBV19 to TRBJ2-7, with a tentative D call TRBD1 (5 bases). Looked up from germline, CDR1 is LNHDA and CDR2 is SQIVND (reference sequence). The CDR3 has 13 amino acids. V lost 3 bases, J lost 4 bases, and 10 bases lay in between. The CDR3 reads CASSIAGLYEQYF. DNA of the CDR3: TGTGCCAGTAGTATTGCAGGGTTGTACGAGCAGTACTTC.

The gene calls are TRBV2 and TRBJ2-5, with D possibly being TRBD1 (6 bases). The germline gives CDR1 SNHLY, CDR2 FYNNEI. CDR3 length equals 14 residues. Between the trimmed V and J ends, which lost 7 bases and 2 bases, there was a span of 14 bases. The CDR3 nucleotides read TGTGCCAGCAATTCCGTGGGGGCGCAAGAGACCCAGTACTTC. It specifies CASNSVGAQETQYF.

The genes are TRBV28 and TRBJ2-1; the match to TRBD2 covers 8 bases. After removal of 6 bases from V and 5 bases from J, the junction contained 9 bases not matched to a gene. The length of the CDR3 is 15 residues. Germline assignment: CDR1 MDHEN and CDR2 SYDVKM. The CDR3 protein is CASSPPSGPHNEQFF. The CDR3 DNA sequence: TGTGCCAGCAGCCCACCTAGCGGGCCTCACAATGAGCAGTTCTTC.

The CDR3, as DNA: TGTGCCAGCTCACCACAAGCCCAGAGGCTTGGGGCTTACAATGAGCAGTTCTTC. Residues: CASSPQAQRLGAYNEQFF. The chain has TRBV18 and TRBJ2-1; a possible D gene is TRBD1 (5 bases). Germline assignment: CDR1 KGHSH and CDR2 LQKENI. The V and J ends lost 1 base and 4 bases respectively, with 20 bases between them. The CDR3 covers 18 residues.

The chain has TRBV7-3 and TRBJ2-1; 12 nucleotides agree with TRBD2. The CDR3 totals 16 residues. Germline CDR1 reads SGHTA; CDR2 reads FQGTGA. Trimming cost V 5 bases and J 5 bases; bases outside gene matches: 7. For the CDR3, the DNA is TGTGCCAGCAGCCCCCGGACTAGCGGGAAGAACAATGAGCAGTTCTTC. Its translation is CASSPRTSGKNNEQFF. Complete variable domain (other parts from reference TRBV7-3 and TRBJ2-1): GAGVSQTPSNKVTEKGKYVELRCDPISGHTALYWYRQSLGQGPEFLIYFQGTGAADDSGLPNDRFFAVRPEGSVSTLKIQRTERGDSAVYLCASSPRTSGKNNEQFFGPGTRLTVL.

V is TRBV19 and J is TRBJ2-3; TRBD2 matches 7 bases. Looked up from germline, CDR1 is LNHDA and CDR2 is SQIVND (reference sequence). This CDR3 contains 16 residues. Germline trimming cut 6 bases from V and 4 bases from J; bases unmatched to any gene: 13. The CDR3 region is CASRGSREVSPDTQYF. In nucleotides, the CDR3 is TGTGCCAGTAGGGGCTCACGGGAGGTGTCTCCAGATACGCAGTATTTT.

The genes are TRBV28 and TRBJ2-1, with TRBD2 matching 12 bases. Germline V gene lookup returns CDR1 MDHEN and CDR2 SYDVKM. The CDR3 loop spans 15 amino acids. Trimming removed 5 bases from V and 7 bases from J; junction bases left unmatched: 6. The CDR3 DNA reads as TGTGCCAGCAGTCTAGCGGGAGGGCCGAGGAATGAGCAGTTCTTC. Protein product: CASSLAGGPRNEQFF.